This TCR beta chain was identified during a study of cytomegalovirus exposure and HLA in healthy donors. Study-wide context: Of around 400 genotyped donors, roughly 80% grouped in the Caucasian-associated ancestry cluster.

Germline V CDR1 and CDR2: SGHRS, YFSETQ. The CDR3 is 13 residues long. The J segment lost 6 bases and the V segment lost 2 bases, leaving 1 base of the junction unmatched. Findings and caveats of the study: A previous analysis found most TCR beta V segments productive roughly 87% or roughly 30% of the time. The number of N-insertions in an Asian-associated ancestry cluster was reportedly below the approximately 700-donor mean in a later analysis.

The PCR was carried out with 60 Vbeta primers and 13 Jbeta primers. The assay was immunoSEQ multiplex PCR, and TCRdb's table has in-frame clones only and misses some. Here the sample spans approximately 190,000 clones, about 80% being singletons. In regard to this clone: Its specificity is not known.

Sequenced input: PBMCs. The chain links TRBV5-1 to TRBJ2-2; TRBD1 matches 7 bases. The receptor was derived from a man aged 40-49 years in good health and CMV-seropositive. The CDR3 DNA sequence: TGCGCCAGCAGCTTAACAGGGGCCGGGGAGCTGTTTTTT. This gives the protein CASSLTGAGELFF.